These T cell receptor beta chains were read from a single sample in a study of post-analysis software for immune sequencing data. TCRdb independently ran MiXCR on the PCR reads; one entry per CDR3 protein. The sample contains hundreds of thousands of distinct CDR3 sequences, less than 40% of which appear only once. The material sequenced was blood. The receptors derive from a girl aged 10 to 17 with multiple sclerosis. The CDR3 runs from the conserved cysteine through the conserved F or W. A D gene is named only where the DNA matches it firmly. Clone size is not always given. Where it is, it says once, few, many or a class for expanded clones.

TRBJ2-1,TRBD2,TRBV12-5,.,CASGLGTSGARDNEQFF,TGTGCTAGTGGTTTGGGGACTAGCGGGGCGAGAGACAATGAGCAGTTCTTC
TRBJ1-6,.,TRBV6-1,.,CAVQIGGISPLNF,TGTGCCGTCCAGATAGGGGGGATTTCACCCCTCAACTTT
TRBJ2-5,TRBD1,TRBV7-7,.,CASSLGGTGKETQYF,TGTGCTAGCAGCTTAGGAGGGACAGGGAAGGAGACCCAGTACTTC
TRBJ2-7,TRBD2,TRBV7-3,.,CASSFLAGGDNEQYF,TGTGCCAGCAGCTTCCTAGCTGGGGGGGATAATGAGCAGTACTTC
TRBJ1-4,.,TRBV20-1,.,CSARAGLLNEKLFF,TGCAGTGCTAGAGCGGGCCTTCTAAATGAAAAACTGTTTTTT
TRBJ2-1,TRBD2,TRBV5-1,.,CASSFLTGGTYNEQFF,TGCGCCAGTAGTTTTCTAACGGGGGGGACCTACAATGAGCAGTTCTTC
TRBJ2-3,.,TRBV9,.,CTSSPQRARTDTQYF,TGTACCAGCAGCCCCCAGCGAGCTCGAACAGATACGCAGTATTTT
TRBJ2-1,TRBD2,TRBV6-2/TRBV6-3,.,CASIDRRGGYNEQFF,TGTGCCAGCATCGACCGGCGGGGGGGATACAATGAGCAGTTCTTC
TRBJ2-7,.,TRBV20-1,.,CSAPDFYEQYF,TGCAGTGCCCCGGACTTTTACGAGCAGTACTTC
TRBJ2-5,.,TRBV12-3/TRBV12-4,.,CASSPFRETGEQYF,TGTGCCAGCAGTCCCTTTAGAGAGACGGGAGAGCAGTACTTC
TRBJ2-3,.,TRBV10-3,.,CAISEIGHEGDTQYF,TGTGCCATCAGTGAGATCGGACACGAAGGAGATACGCAGTATTTT
TRBJ2-3,.,TRBV7-3,few,CASSLEVAGRYTDTQYF,TGTGCCAGCAGCTTGGAGGTGGCGGGGAGATACACAGATACGCAGTATTTT
TRBJ1-5,.,TRBV4-1,few,CASSQDGSRANQPQHF,TGCGCCAGCAGCCAAGATGGATCCAGGGCCAATCAGCCCCAGCATTTT
TRBJ2-3,.,TRBV12-3/TRBV12-4,few,CASSLDLLTDTQYF,TGTGCCAGCAGTTTAGACCTTCTCACAGATACGCAGTATTTT
TRBJ1-5,.,TRBV12-3/TRBV12-4,.,CASSLVRQPQHF,TGTGCCAGCAGTCTTGTTCGGCAGCCCCAGCATTTT
TRBJ2-7,TRBD2,TRBV6-5,many,CAVSGGLAYEQYF,TGTGCCGTCAGCGGGGGGCTCGCCTACGAGCAGTACTTC
TRBJ2-5,TRBD1,TRBV5-1,.,CASSSGTGVGETQYF,TGCGCCAGCAGCTCCGGGACAGGGGTGGGAGAGACCCAGTACTTC
TRBJ2-1,.,TRBV28,.,CASSFSPQYEQFF,TGTGCCAGCAGTTTCTCCCCTCAGTATGAGCAGTTCTTC
TRBJ2-1,TRBD2,TRBV9,few,CASSVVAGSYNEQFF,TGTGCCAGCAGCGTAGTAGCGGGGTCCTACAATGAGCAGTTCTTC
TRBJ1-4,.,TRBV6-5,.,CASRPGSHNEKLFF,TGTGCCAGCAGGCCAGGCAGCCATAATGAAAAACTGTTTTTT
TRBJ1-5,.,TRBV12-3/TRBV12-4,few,CASSLSKVQPQHF,TGTGCCAGCAGCCTCTCGAAAGTTCAGCCCCAGCATTTT
TRBJ2-4,TRBD1,TRBV6-2/TRBV6-3,few,CASRPTGRAKNIQYF,TGCGCCAGCAGGCCGACAGGGCGGGCCAAAAACATTCAGTACTTC
TRBJ2-6,TRBD1,TRBV20-1,.,CSATPGQDHSGANVLTF,TGCAGTGCTACCCCAGGACAGGACCACTCTGGGGCCAACGTCCTGACTTTC
TRBJ2-7,TRBD1,TRBV10-3,.,CAIKGQGYEQYF,TGTGCCATCAAGGGACAGGGCTACGAGCAGTACTTC
TRBJ2-5,.,TRBV4-3,few,CASSQGGVNQKTQYF,TGCGCCAGCAGCCAAGGCGGAGTAAACCAAAAGACCCAGTACTTC
TRBJ1-2,TRBD1,TRBV12-3/TRBV12-4,few,CASSLIPGGDYGYTF,TGTGCCAGCAGTTTAATCCCAGGGGGCGACTATGGCTACACCTTC
TRBJ2-3,.,TRBV7-3,few,CASSFLARDTQYF,TGTGCCAGCAGCTTCTTGGCGCGAGATACGCAGTATTTT
TRBJ2-1,.,TRBV12-3/TRBV12-4,few,CASSSNTYNEQFF,TGTGCCAGCAGTTCGAACACCTACAATGAGCAGTTCTTC